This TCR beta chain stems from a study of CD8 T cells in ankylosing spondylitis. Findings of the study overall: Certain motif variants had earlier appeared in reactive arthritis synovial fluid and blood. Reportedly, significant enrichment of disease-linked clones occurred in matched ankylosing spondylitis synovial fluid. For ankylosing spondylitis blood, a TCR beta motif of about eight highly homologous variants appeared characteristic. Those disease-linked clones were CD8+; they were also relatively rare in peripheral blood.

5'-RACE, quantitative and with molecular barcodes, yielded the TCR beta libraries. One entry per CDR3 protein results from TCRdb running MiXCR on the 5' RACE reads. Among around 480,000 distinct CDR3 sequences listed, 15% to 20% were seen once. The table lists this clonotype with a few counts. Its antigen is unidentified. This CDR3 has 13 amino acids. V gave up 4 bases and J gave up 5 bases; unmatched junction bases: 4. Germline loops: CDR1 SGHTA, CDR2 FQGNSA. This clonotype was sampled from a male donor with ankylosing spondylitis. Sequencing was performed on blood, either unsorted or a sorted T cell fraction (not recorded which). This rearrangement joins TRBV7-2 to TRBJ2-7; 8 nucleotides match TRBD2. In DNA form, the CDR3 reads TGTGCCAGCAGCTCACGGGGGGGGAACGAGCAGTACTTC. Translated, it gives CASSSRGGNEQYF.